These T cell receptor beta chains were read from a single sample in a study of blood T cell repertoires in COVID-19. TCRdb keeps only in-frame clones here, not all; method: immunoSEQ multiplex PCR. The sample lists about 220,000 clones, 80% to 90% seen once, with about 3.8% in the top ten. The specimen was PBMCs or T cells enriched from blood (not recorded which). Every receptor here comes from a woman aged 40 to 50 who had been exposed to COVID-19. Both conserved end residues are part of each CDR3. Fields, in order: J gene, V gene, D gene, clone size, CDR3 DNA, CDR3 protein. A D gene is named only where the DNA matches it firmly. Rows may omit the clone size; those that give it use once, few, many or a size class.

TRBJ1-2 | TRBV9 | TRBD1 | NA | TGTGCCAGCAGCGTAGGGACAGGAGAAAACTATGGCTACACCTTC | CASSVGTGENYGYTF
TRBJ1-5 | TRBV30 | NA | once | TGTGCCTGGAGCCGTACAGACGGCAATCAGCCCCAGCATTTT | CAWSRTDGNQPQHF
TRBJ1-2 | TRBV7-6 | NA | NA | TGTGCCAGCAGCTTAGACCGCAGGGAGGGCTATGGCTACACCTTC | CASSLDRREGYGYTF
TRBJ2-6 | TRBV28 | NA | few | TGTGCCAGCAGGGAGAGGGTAACTGGGGCCAACGTCCTGACTTTC | CASRERVTGANVLTF
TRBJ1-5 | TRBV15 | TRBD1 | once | TGTGCCACCAGCAGTCGCCGGACAGGGACCCTCAATCAGCCCCAGCATTTT | CATSSRRTGTLNQPQHF
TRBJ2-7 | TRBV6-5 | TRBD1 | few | TGTGCCAGCAGTCCGGGACAGGGGATATACGAGCAGTACTTC | CASSPGQGIYEQYF
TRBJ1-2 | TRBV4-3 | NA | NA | TGCGCCAGCAGCCAAGTCAGCGGTGGCTACACCTTC | CASSQVSGGYTF
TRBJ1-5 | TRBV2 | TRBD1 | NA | TGTGCCAGCAGTGCCGACAGGGGGATAAGCAGCAATCAGCCCCAGCATTTT | CASSADRGISSNQPQHF
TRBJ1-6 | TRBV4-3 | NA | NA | TGCGCCAGCAGCCAAGATAGCTCCTATAATTCACCCCTCCACTTT | CASSQDSSYNSPLHF
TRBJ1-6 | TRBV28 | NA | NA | TGTGCCAGCAGTTTAAGGAGCTCCTATAATTCACCCCTCCACTTT | CASSLRSSYNSPLHF
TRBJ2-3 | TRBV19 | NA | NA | TGTGCCAGTAGTATGGGTGCGGGACTTAGCACAGATACGCAGTATTTT | CASSMGAGLSTDTQYF
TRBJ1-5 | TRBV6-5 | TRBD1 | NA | TGTGCCAGCAGTCGGGGACAGGGCAGCAATCAGCCCCAGCATTTT | CASSRGQGSNQPQHF
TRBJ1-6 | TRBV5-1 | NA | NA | TGCGCCAGCAGCTGGGGGGAAACTTATTCACCCCTCCACTTT | CASSWGETYSPLHF
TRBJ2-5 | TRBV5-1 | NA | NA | TGCGCCAGCAGCCCTAGGATAGGACTGGCGGTCGAGACCCAGTACTTC | CASSPRIGLAVETQYF
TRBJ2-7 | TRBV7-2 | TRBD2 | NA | TGTGCCAGCAGTAAGACTAGCGGGGAATACGAGCAGTACTTC | CASSKTSGEYEQYF
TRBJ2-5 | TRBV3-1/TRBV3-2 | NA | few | TGTGCCAGCAGCCAAGTAAACAGCCAAGAGACCCAGTACTTC | CASSQVNSQETQYF
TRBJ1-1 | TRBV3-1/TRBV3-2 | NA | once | TGTGCCAGCAGCCAAGAGGGGAGGGCTTCTGAAGCTTTCTTT | CASSQEGRASEAFF
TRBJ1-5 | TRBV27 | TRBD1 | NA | TGTGCCAGCAGCTGGGGGCAGGGGGATCAGCCCCAGCATTTT | CASSWGQGDQPQHF
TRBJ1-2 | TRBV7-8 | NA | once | TGTGCCAGCAGCCCACGGGCAGGGGTTGCCTATGGCTACACCTTC | CASSPRAGVAYGYTF
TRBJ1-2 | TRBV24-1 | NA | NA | TGTGCCACCAGTGATTTTGGAGCCTCCGGCTACACCTTC | CATSDFGASGYTF
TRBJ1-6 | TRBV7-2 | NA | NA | TGTGCCAGCAGCCTCGGGAGGGGAAGCTCCTATAATTCACCCCTCCACTTT | CASSLGRGSSYNSPLHF
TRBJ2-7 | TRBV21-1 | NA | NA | TGTGCCAGCACCTCATCTTGGCAGGGGGCTTACGAGCAGTACTTC | CASTSSWQGAYEQYF
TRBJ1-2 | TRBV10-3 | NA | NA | TGTGCCATCCCGCTGGCACTGGGAGAAGCTAACTATGGCTACACCTTC | CAIPLALGEANYGYTF